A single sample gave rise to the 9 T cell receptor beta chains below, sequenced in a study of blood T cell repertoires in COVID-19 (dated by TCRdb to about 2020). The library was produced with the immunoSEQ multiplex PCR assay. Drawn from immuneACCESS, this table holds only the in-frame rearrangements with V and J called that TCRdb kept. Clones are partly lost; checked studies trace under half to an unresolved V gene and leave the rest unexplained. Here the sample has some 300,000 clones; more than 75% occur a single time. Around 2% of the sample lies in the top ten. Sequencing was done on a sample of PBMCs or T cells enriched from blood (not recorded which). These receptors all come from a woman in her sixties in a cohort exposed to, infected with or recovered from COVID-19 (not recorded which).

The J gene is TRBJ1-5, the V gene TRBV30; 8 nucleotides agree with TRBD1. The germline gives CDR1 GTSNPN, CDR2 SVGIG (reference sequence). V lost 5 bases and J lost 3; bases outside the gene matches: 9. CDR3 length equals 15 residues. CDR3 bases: TGTGCCTGGGGGGGCCAGACAGGGGCCAATCAGCCCCAGCATTTT. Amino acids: CAWGGQTGANQPQHF.

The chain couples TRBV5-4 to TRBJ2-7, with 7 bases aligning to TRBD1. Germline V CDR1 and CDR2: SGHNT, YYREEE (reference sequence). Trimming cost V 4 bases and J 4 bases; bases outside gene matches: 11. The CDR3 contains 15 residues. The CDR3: CASSTAGGGLYEQYF. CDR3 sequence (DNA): TGTGCCAGCAGCACCGCAGGGGGTGGATTGTACGAGCAGTACTTC.

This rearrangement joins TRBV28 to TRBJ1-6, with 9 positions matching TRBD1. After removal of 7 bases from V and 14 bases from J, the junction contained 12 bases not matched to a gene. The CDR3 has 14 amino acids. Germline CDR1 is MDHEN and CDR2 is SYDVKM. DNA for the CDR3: TGTGCCAGCAAAACGGGACAGGGCATTGTCACCCTCCACTTT. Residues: CASKTGQGIVTLHF.

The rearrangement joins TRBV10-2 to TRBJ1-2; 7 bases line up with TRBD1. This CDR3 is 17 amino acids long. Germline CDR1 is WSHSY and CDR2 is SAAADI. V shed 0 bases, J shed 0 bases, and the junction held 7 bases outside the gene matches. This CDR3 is CASSESRQGEPNYGYTF. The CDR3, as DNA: TGCGCCAGCAGTGAGTCGCGGCAGGGGGAGCCTAACTATGGCTACACCTTC.

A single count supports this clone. The CDR3 coding sequence is TGTGCCACCAGTGATTGGACTAGCGGGGATTTTAATGAGCAGTTCTTC. Translated, it gives CATSDWTSGDFNEQFF. The chain combines TRBV24-1 with TRBJ2-1, with 12 bases that match TRBD2. Germline CDR1 KGHDR, CDR2 SFDVKD. This CDR3 has 16 amino acids. Trimming took 2 bases from V and 7 from J; bases not matched to a gene: 5.

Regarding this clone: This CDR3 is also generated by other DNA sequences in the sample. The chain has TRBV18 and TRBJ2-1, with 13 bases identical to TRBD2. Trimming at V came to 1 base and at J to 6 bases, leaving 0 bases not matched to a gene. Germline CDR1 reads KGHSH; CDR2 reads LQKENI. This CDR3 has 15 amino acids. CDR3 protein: CASSPRLAGGNEQFF. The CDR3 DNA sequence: TGTGCCAGCTCACCACGACTAGCGGGAGGCAATGAGCAGTTCTTC.

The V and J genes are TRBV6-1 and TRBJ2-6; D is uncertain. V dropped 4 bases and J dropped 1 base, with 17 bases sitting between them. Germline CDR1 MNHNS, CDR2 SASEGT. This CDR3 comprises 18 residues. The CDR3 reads CASSVRQRPLSGANVLTF. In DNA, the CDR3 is TGTGCCAGCAGTGTAAGACAACGACCCCTATCTGGGGCCAACGTCCTGACTTTC.

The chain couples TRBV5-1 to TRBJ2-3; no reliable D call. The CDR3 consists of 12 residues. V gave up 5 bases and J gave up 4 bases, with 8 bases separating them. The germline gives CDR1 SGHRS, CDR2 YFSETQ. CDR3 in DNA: TGCGCCAGCAGACAAAGCGCAGATACGCAGTATTTT. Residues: CASRQSADTQYF.

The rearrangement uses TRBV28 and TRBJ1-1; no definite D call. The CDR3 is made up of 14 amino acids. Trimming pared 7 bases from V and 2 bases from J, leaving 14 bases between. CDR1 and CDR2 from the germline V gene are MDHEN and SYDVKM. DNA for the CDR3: TGTGCCAGCACCCAAGACGGGGTTAACACTGAAGCTTTCTTT. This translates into CASTQDGVNTEAFF. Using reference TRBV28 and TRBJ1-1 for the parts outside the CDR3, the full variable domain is DVKVTQSSRYLVKRTGEKVFLECVQDMDHENMFWYRQDPGLGLRLIYFSYDVKMKEKGDIPEGYSVSREKKERFSLILESASTNQTSMYLCASTQDGVNTEAFFGQGTRLTVV.